This T cell receptor (beta chain) came from a study of Graves' ophthalmopathy and Graves' hyperthyroidism. On the study more broadly: Samples of peripheral blood were obtained at initial diagnosis, prior to treatment of any kind. Findings of the study overall: A roughly 80% specificity and around 88% sensitivity were achieved by a 13-signature model that separated ophthalmopathy from stable hyperthyroidism.

Orbital computed tomography and thyroid ultrasound, along with TRAb, serum thyroxine and clinical symptoms, underpinned diagnosis. Amplification targeted the TCR beta CDR3 regions, with RNA transcripts as the source material. Second-round multiplex PCR followed a first-round RT-PCR using HTBI primers. TCRdb reanalysed the multiplex PCR reads using MiXCR and keeps one entry per CDR3 protein. The sample includes approximately 210,000 distinct CDR3 sequences, about 32% of them seen just once. This clonotype has a count of ten or more. Its target is unknown. Deletions cut 5 bases from V and 3 bases from J, with 17 bases between. Germline CDR1 and CDR2: MDHEN and SYDVKM. The CDR3 loop spans 15 amino acids.

This receptor was identified in a man aged 50 to 60 with Graves' ophthalmopathy. The sequenced material came from peripheral blood. This chain connects TRBV28 to TRBJ2-7; TRBD2 is a possible D gene (6 bases). CDR3 coding DNA: TGTGCCAGCAGTACGCCGGGACTTCGTGACTACGAGCAGTACTTC. Encoded protein: CASSTPGLRDYEQYF.